What follows are 21 T cell receptor beta chains derived from one specimen sequenced in a study of T cells in Graves' hyperthyroidism and ophthalmopathy. TCR beta CDR3 regions were amplified from RNA transcripts. TCR CDR3 underwent first-round RT-PCR with the HTBI primer set. Using its own MiXCR run on the multiplex PCR reads, TCRdb lists one record per CDR3 protein. The sample holds about 570,000 distinct CDR3 sequences, 11% to 15% seen once. Sequenced sample: blood. The receptor source for this set is a woman aged 40 to 50 with Graves' hyperthyroidism.

The chain is built from TRBV12-3 or TRBV12-4 and TRBJ2-5; TRBD2 matches 13 bases. This CDR3 is 18 amino acids long. Germline trimming cut 6 bases from V and 5 bases from J; bases unmatched to any gene: 15. The CDR3, as DNA: TGTGCCAGCAGCCCGAGGGACCTTTGGACTAGCGGGAGCGAGACCCAGTACTTC. Translation gives CASSPRDLWTSGSETQYF.

This clonotype was seen a few times. The rearrangement links TRBV7-9 to TRBJ1-4; no clear D. V was trimmed by 4 bases and J by 7 bases, leaving 28 bases between them. The germline V gene has CDR1 SEHNR and CDR2 FQNEAQ (reference sequence). The CDR3 length is 19 residues. The CDR3 DNA sequence: TGTGCCAGCAGCTCCACGATTCCTACTCCGGGGAACACAGCTGAAAAACTGTTTTTT. Translated, it gives CASSSTIPTPGNTAEKLFF.

This chain links TRBV24-1 with TRBJ2-5, with 9 nucleotides matching TRBD1. V shed 5 bases and J 2 bases; nucleotides not matched to a gene: 5. The germline gives CDR1 KGHDR, CDR2 SFDVKD. The CDR3 sequence is 15 residues long. Here the CDR3 reads CATSAPDRGQETQYF. CDR3 DNA: TGTGCCACCAGTGCACCGGACAGGGGTCAAGAGACCCAGTACTTC.

In its sample, this clonotype was seen many times. This chain links TRBV27 with TRBJ2-5; 8 bases align to TRBD1. CDR1 is MNHEY and CDR2 is SMNVEV in the germline V gene (reference sequence). Germline trimming cut 4 bases from V and 7 bases from J; bases unmatched to any gene: 5. CDR3 length: 13 amino acids. The DNA for the CDR3 is TGTGCCAGCAGTTCCCCGACAGGGGTGACCCAGTACTTC. Residues: CASSSPTGVTQYF.

The chain has TRBV19 and TRBJ2-2, with no clear D. Germline loops: CDR1 LNHDA, CDR2 SQIVND (reference sequence). CDR3 length: 15 residues. The V end lost 5 bases, the J end lost 4 bases, and 14 bases lay between the germline ends. The CDR3 is CASSGPDRLTGELFF. The CDR3 DNA reads TGTGCCAGTAGTGGACCTGACCGACTCACCGGGGAGCTGTTTTTT.

The chain combines TRBV18 with TRBJ1-1; no clear D. Looked up from germline, CDR1 is KGHSH and CDR2 is LQKENI. Trimming took 3 bases from V and 4 from J, leaving 15 bases between them. This CDR3 comprises 15 residues. Here the CDR3 DNA reads TGTGCCAGCTCACCTGCCCGGGGAGAGGCCACTGAAGCTTTCTTT. Translating gives CASSPARGEATEAFF.

Ten or more counts support this clonotype. The gene calls are TRBV9 and TRBJ1-1; D is possibly TRBD1 (5 bases). Deletions cut 4 bases from V and 2 bases from J, with 15 bases between. Germline CDR1 and CDR2: SGDLS and YYNGEE. The CDR3 runs to 15 residues. The CDR3 region has the DNA TGTGCCAGCAGCATCGCCACAGGTACCAACACTGAAGCTTTCTTT. Protein sequence: CASSIATGTNTEAFF. Drawing the rest from reference TRBV9 and TRBJ1-1, the complete variable domain is DSGVTQTPKHLITATGQRVTLRCSPRSGDLSVYWYQQSLDQGLQFLIQYYNGEERAKGNILERFSAQQFPDLHSELNLSSLELGDSALYFCASSIATGTNTEAFFGQGTRLTVV.

This clonotype turned up a few times. The chain carries TRBV27 and TRBJ2-4; 7 bases align to TRBD2. The trim removed 5 bases at V and 6 bases at J, leaving 13 bases unmatched. The CDR3 spans 16 residues. The V gene's germline CDR1 is MNHEY and CDR2 SMNVEV (reference sequence). The CDR3 DNA follows: TGTGCCAGCAGTCTCGCTAGTGATAGGACTAGAAACATTCAGTACTTC. Amino acid sequence: CASSLASDRTRNIQYF.

The V gene is TRBV13, the J gene TRBJ2-1, with D maybe TRBD2 (6 bases). The ends were cut back, 6 bases at V and 6 bases at J, with 15 bases in the middle. The CDR3 loop spans 14 amino acids. CDR1 is PRHDT, CDR2 FYEKMQ, per germline (reference sequence). For the CDR3, the DNA is TGTGCCAGCAGTGGGCCCGGGACTTTCAATGAGCAGTTCTTC. Its protein is CASSGPGTFNEQFF.

This clonotype showed up many times. The chain joins TRBV6-1 to TRBJ2-7; D unresolved. Germline lookup yields CDR1 MNHNS and CDR2 SASEGT. With 0 bases removed from V and 0 bases from J, the gap between germline ends came to 12 bases. CDR3 length equals 16 residues. This CDR3 is CASSEAVRAGSYEQYF. The CDR3 DNA reads TGTGCCAGCAGTGAAGCGGTCCGGGCCGGCTCCTACGAGCAGTACTTC.

The chain combines TRBV7-3 with TRBJ2-1, with 9 bases aligning to TRBD2. The CDR3 has 16 residues. CDR1 SGHTA and CDR2 FQGTGA come from the germline V gene. V shed 5 bases and J 5 bases; nucleotides not matched to a gene: 10. The CDR3 region has the DNA TGTGCCAGCAGCAACTTAGCGGGAGTGGGGCACAATGAGCAGTTCTTC. This codes for CASSNLAGVGHNEQFF.

Comment on this clonotype: A much larger clone lies a single base off, so this may be a read error. The genes are TRBV28 and TRBJ2-3; a weak D match, TRBD2 (5 bases). Germline V lookup: CDR1 MDHEN, CDR2 SYDVKM. The CDR3 runs to 13 residues. Trimming removed 5 bases at V and 8 bases at J, with 14 bases between. The CDR3 sequence: CASSALIGGTQYF. The CDR3 DNA follows: TGTGCCAGCAGTGCACTAATAGGAGGTACGCAGTATTTT.

This clonotype was recorded a few times. The J gene is TRBJ2-3, the V gene TRBV6-5, with no clear D. The length of the CDR3 is 14 residues. Per germline, CDR1 MNHEY and CDR2 SVGAGI. V was cut by 2 bases and J by 0 bases, with 6 bases left in between. The CDR3 region is CASSYRRSTDTQYF. The CDR3 DNA sequence: TGTGCCAGCAGTTACCGACGAAGCACAGATACGCAGTATTTT.

In this sample, this clonotype turned up many times. The CDR3 nucleotides are TGTGCCAGCAGTTACCAGATATATGGCTACACCTTC. Translated, it gives CASSYQIYGYTF. The chain has TRBV28 and TRBJ1-2; D gene uncertain. The CDR3 covers 12 residues. Per germline, CDR1 MDHEN and CDR2 SYDVKM. V lost 4 bases, J lost 5 bases, and 8 bases lay in between.

In its sample, this clonotype was seen many times. This sequence joins TRBV2 and TRBJ2-2, with D unclear. Trimming left V 1 base short and J 5 bases short, with 11 bases between. Per the germline V gene, CDR1 is SNHLY and CDR2 is FYNNEI. This CDR3 region has 15 residues. CDR3 loop: CASSEGRFKTGELFF. DNA of the CDR3: TGTGCCAGCAGTGAAGGACGGTTTAAAACCGGGGAGCTGTTTTTT.

This clonotype was detected many times. This sequence joins TRBV28 and TRBJ1-5; possibly TRBD1 for D (6 bases). Trimming left V 7 bases short and J 8 bases short, with 24 bases between. This CDR3 is built from 16 residues. Germline CDR1 is MDHEN and CDR2 is SYDVKM. The CDR3 DNA is TGTGCCAGCACGAGGAGCCTAGGGGGTAAGGTTGAGCCCCAGCATTTT. Its translation is CASTRSLGGKVEPQHF.

This clonotype was seen many times. The chain joins TRBV6-1 to TRBJ1-5; D not certain. Trimming stripped 7 bases from V and 3 bases from J, with 19 bases between. This CDR3 comprises 16 residues. CDR1 is MNHNS, CDR2 SASEGT, per germline. The CDR3 nucleotides read TGTGCCAGCAATAACTGGTCCGGGGATGACAATCAGCCCCAGCATTTT. Residues: CASNNWSGDDNQPQHF.

Many counts were recorded for this clonotype. The rearrangement joins TRBV29-1 to TRBJ2-2; D not certain. Germline CDR1 reads SQVTM; CDR2 reads ANQGSEA. CDR3 size: 14 residues. V was pared by 1 base and J by 6 bases, with 12 bases between. CDR3 protein: CSVEGSRWAGELFF. For the CDR3, the DNA is TGCAGCGTTGAAGGCAGTCGCTGGGCCGGGGAGCTGTTTTTT.

This clonotype was counted many times. The chain employs TRBV28 and TRBJ1-6; 8 positions match TRBD1. V shed 8 bases and J 10 bases; nucleotides not matched to a gene: 7. The CDR3 extends over 13 amino acids. Germline V gene lookup returns CDR1 MDHEN and CDR2 SYDVKM. Here the CDR3 reads CASQTGVGSPLHF. CDR3 DNA sequence: TGTGCCAGCCAGACAGGGGTAGGCTCACCCCTCCACTTT.

There are a few counts of this clonotype. The rearrangement links TRBV28 to TRBJ1-5; D gene ambiguous. This CDR3 has 14 residues. Germline CDR1 is MDHEN and CDR2 is SYDVKM. Trimming took 6 bases from V and 4 from J, leaving 13 bases between them. The chain's CDR3 is CASRGNKGNQPQHF. CDR3 DNA: TGTGCCAGCAGGGGGAATAAAGGAAATCAGCCCCAGCATTTT.

The chain recombines TRBV18 with TRBJ2-2; 11 nucleotides match TRBD1. CDR1 KGHSH and CDR2 LQKENI come from the germline V gene. The ends lost 3 bases at V and 9 bases at J; junction bases unmatched: 12. CDR3 length: 17 amino acids. The CDR3 nucleotides are TGTGCCAGCTCACCCCCTGGACAGGGGGCGTTTATCCGGGAGCTGTTTTTT. This gives the protein CASSPPGQGAFIRELFF.